The source of this TCR beta chain is a study of shared clonotypes between healthy human individuals. General observations from the study: Approximately 5.3% was the fraction of naive CD4 clonotypes found shared across several donors. Blood alone was sampled, and tissue repertoires likely differ.

Germline assignment: CDR1 DFQATT and CDR2 SNEGSKA (reference sequence). The CDR3 runs to 11 residues. With 6 bases removed from V and 11 bases from J, the gap between germline ends came to 15 bases. Across several immunoSEQ plates, the genomic DNA of each subset was split evenly. Sequencing was performed with immunoSEQ multiplex PCR; in TCRdb, only in-frame clones are kept and a portion is missing. The sample lists under 2.5 million clones, just under 95% occurring once. The CD4+ fraction was divided into a CD45RA+ naive subset and a CD45RA-negative memory subset. To note about this clone: Its antigen is unidentified.

The sequencing sample was made of naive CD4+ T cells from PBMCs. Noted subset: CD45RA+ positively selected. The V call is TRBV20-1, the J call TRBJ2-3; D perhaps matches TRBD1 (5 bases). The sequence was collected from a man between 18 and 29 years old in good health. Some clones in this sample may be carry-over from other donors' samples. CDR3 region: CSATGQGRQYF. CDR3 in DNA: TGCAGTGCCACCGGCCAGGGCAGGCAGTATTTT.